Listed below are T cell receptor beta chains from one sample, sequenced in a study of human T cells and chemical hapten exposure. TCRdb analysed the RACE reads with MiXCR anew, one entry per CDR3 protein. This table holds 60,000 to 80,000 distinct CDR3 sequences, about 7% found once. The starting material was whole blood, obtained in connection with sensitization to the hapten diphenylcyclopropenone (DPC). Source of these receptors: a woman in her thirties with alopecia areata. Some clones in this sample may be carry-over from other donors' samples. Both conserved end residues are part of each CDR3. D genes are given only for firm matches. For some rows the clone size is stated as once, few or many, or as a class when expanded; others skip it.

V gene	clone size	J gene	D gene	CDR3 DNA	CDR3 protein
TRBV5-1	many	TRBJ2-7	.	TGCGCCAGCAGCACAGGACAGCTTACCTACGAGCAGTACTTC	CASSTGQLTYEQYF
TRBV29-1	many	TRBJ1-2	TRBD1	TGCTGCGTTGGGGACAGGGAAGCCTTC	CCVGDREAF
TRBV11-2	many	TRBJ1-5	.	TGTGCCAGCAGCTTAAGTGGCCATTATCAGCCCCAGCATTTT	CASSLSGHYQPQHF
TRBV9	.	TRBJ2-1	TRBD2	TGTGCCAGCAGCCCCCGGACTAGTGGGCGCAATGAGCAGTTCTTC	CASSPRTSGRNEQFF
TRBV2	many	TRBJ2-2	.	TGTGCCAGCAGTGAAGGAGGGCGGACGAACACCGGGGAGCTGTTTTTT	CASSEGGRTNTGELFF
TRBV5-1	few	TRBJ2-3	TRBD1	TGCGCCAGCAGCTTGGTTGGTCAGGGGGCAGATACGCAGTATTTT	CASSLVGQGADTQYF
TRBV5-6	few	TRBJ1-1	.	TGTGCCAGCAGCCCCGTGGACAGAGAGAACACTGAAGCTTTCTTT	CASSPVDRENTEAFF
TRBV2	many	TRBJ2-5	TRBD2	TGTGCCAGCAGTGAGAGTGCGGGGGGAGAGACCCAGTACTTC	CASSESAGGETQYF
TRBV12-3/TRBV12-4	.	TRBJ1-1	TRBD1	TGTGCCAGCAGGTTTCGGACAGGGTCGGTGAACACTGAAGCTTTCTTT	CASRFRTGSVNTEAFF
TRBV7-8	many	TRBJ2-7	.	TGTGCCAGCGGACCGGGGCTAGGGTACTTC	CASGPGLGYF
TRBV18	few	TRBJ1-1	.	TGTGCCAGCTCACAGGGCATAGGGGATGAAGCTTTCTTT	CASSQGIGDEAFF
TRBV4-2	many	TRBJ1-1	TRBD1	TGTGCCAGCAGCCAATTCGGACAGGGGGCAGACACTGAAGCTTTCTTT	CASSQFGQGADTEAFF
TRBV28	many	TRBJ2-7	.	TGTGCCAGCAGAGCGCGGGGATACGAGCAGTACTTC	CASRARGYEQYF
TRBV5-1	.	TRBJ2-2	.	TGCGCCAGCAGCTTGGCAACAGAAAACACCGGGGAGCTGTTTTTT	CASSLATENTGELFF
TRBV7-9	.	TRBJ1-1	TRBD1	TGTGCCAGCAGTCCCGGGGACAGGGTGGCTTTCTTT	CASSPGDRVAFF
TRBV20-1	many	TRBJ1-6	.	TGCAGTGCTCCTTTCCCGAATTCACCCCTCCACTTT	CSAPFPNSPLHF
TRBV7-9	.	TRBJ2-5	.	TGTGCCAGCAGGCCCCTAGGGTACCAAGAGACCCAGTACTTC	CASRPLGYQETQYF
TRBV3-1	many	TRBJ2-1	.	TGTGCCAGCAGCCATCCGGGACCCGGTCGGGTGGATGAGCAGTTCTTC	CASSHPGPGRVDEQFF
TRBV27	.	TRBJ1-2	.	TGTGCCAGCAGTTTACATGGACTTAACTATGGCTACACCTTC	CASSLHGLNYGYTF
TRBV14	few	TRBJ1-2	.	TGTGCCAGCAGCCCGCAAGGGTATGGCTACACCTTC	CASSPQGYGYTF
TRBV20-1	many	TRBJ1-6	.	TGCAGTGCTAGACACCAGGGGTCACCCCTCCACTTT	CSARHQGSPLHF
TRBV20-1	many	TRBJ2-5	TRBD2	TGCAGTGCAAGGGGCGGGGGGGCCCAAGAGACCCAGTACTTC	CSARGGGAQETQYF
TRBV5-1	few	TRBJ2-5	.	TGCGCCAGCAGCTCGGGGACTTGGAAAGAGACCCAGTACTTC	CASSSGTWKETQYF
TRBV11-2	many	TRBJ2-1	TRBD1	TGTGCCAGCAGCTCGGTCCGGGACAGTCTACATGGGGAGCAGTTCTTC	CASSSVRDSLHGEQFF
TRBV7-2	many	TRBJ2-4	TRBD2	TGTGCCAGCAGCTTAGATGTCAGCGGGGGCAAAAACATTCAGTACTTC	CASSLDVSGGKNIQYF
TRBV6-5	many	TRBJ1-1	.	TGTGCCAGCAGTGTCCTTGACAGCATTGAAGCTTTCTTT	CASSVLDSIEAFF
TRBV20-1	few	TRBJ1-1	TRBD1	TGCAGTGCTGCAACAGGGGCAGTATCTGAAGCTTTCTTT	CSAATGAVSEAFF
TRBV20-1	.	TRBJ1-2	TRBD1	TGCAGTGCTTACGACAGGGTGGGAGGCTACACCTTC	CSAYDRVGGYTF
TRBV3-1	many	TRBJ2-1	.	TGTGCCAGCAGCCAAGAAGTAGGTTCCTACAATGAGCAGTTCTTC	CASSQEVGSYNEQFF
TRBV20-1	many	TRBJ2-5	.	TGCAGTGCCAGCTGGGACCAAGAGACCCAGTACTTC	CSASWDQETQYF